This entry lists 20 T cell receptor beta chains sequenced from one sample in a study of blood T cell repertoires in COVID-19. This table comes from immunoSEQ multiplex PCR, and its TCRdb copy is limited to in-frame clones, with some not included. The sample includes around 100,000 clones, approximately 87% of them seen just once. Source material: peripheral blood. Receptor source: a human donor in a cohort sampled during active COVID-19.

V and J are TRBV5-1 and TRBJ1-2; 9 nucleotides line up with TRBD1. V shed 4 bases and J 2 bases; nucleotides not matched to a gene: 12. This CDR3 is built from 17 residues. CDR1 and CDR2 from the germline V gene are SGHRS and YFSETQ. Here the CDR3 DNA reads TGCGCCAGCAGCCCCGGCGCGGGGACAGGGCCCAACTATGGCTACACCTTC. Residues: CASSPGAGTGPNYGYTF. The full variable domain, completed using reference TRBV5-1 and TRBJ1-2, is KAGVTQTPRYLIKTRGQQVTLSCSPISGHRSVSWYQQTPGQGLQFLFEYFSETQRNKGNFPGRFSGRQFSNSRSEMNVSTLELGDSALYLCASSPGAGTGPNYGYTFGSGTRLTVV.

This clone appeared once. The CDR3 spells CASSGTGTNHEQYF. The CDR3 nucleotides read TGTGCCAGTAGCGGGACCGGGACTAATCACGAGCAGTACTTC. The rearrangement links TRBV19 to TRBJ2-7, with 7 bases aligning to TRBD2. V trimming: 6 bases; J trimming: 5 bases; junction bases outside the gene matches: 10. The CDR3 totals 14 residues. The germline V gene has CDR1 LNHDA and CDR2 SQIVND (reference sequence).

V usage is TRBV7-9 and J usage is TRBJ1-4; TRBD1 agrees at 7 bases. Germline values: CDR1 SEHNR, CDR2 FQNEAQ (reference sequence). V lost 3 bases to trimming and J lost 5 bases; unmatched junction nucleotides: 3. This CDR3 has 14 residues. In nucleotides, the CDR3 is TGTGCCAGCAGCTTGCTGACAGGGAATGAAAAACTGTTTTTT. This sequence encodes CASSLLTGNEKLFF.

The chain links TRBV19 to TRBJ2-5; 15 bases are a match to TRBD2. The V segment lost 10 bases and the J segment 0 bases; nucleotides outside the gene matches: 9. CDR1 and CDR2 from the germline V gene are LNHDA and SQIVND (reference sequence). This CDR3 is built from 17 residues. This CDR3 reads CATSGLAGGLYQETQYF. Here the CDR3 DNA reads TGTGCCACTAGCGGACTAGCGGGGGGGCTGTACCAAGAGACCCAGTACTTC. The full variable domain, rest sourced from reference TRBV19 and TRBJ2-5, is DGGITQSPKYLFRKEGQNVTLSCEQNLNHDAMYWYRQDPGQGLRLIYYSQIVNDFQKGDIAEGYSVSREKKESFPLTVTSAQKNPTAFYLCATSGLAGGLYQETQYFGPGTRLLVL.

The rearrangement links TRBV11-2 to TRBJ1-1; 9 bases line up with TRBD1. This CDR3 is built from 14 residues. CDR1 and CDR2 from the germline V gene are SGHAT and FQNNGV. The V gene end was trimmed by 10 bases and the J gene end by 6 bases; junction bases not matched to a gene: 12. The CDR3 is CATFIGQGLAEAFF. The CDR3 coding sequence is TGTGCCACCTTTATCGGACAGGGGCTAGCTGAAGCTTTCTTT.

The rearrangement joins TRBV15 to TRBJ2-1; 7 bases are shared with TRBD2. The CDR3 loop spans 16 amino acids. The trim removed 4 bases at V and 1 base at J, leaving 7 bases unmatched. The germline gives CDR1 LNHNV, CDR2 YYDKDF (reference sequence). CDR3 nucleotide sequence: TGTGCCACCAGCACCCCAGCGGGGCGATCCTACAATGAGCAGTTCTTC. Protein sequence: CATSTPAGRSYNEQFF.

The chain combines TRBV11-1 with TRBJ1-6; D gene unclear. Germline-derived CDR1 and CDR2 are SGHAT and FQDESV (reference sequence). CDR3 size: 15 residues. Between the trimmed V and J ends, which lost 3 bases and 9 bases, there was a span of 15 bases. The CDR3, as DNA: TGTGCCAGCAGCTTTCAGATTGGAGGTGGTTCACCCCTCCACTTT. This encodes CASSFQIGGGSPLHF. The full variable domain, in which reference TRBV11-1 and TRBJ1-6 provide the parts outside the CDR3, is EAEVAQSPRYKITEKSQAVAFWCDPISGHATLYWYRQILGQGPELLVQFQDESVVDDSQLPKDRFSAERLKGVDSTLKIQPAELGDSAMYLCASSFQIGGGSPLHFGNGTRLTVT.

The V gene is TRBV3-1 (or the pseudogene TRBV3-2), the J gene TRBJ2-4, with D unclear. The CDR3 sequence is 16 residues long. Germline V CDR1 and CDR2: LGHDT, YNNKEL (reference sequence). The V end was cut by 0 bases, the J end by 0 bases, with 9 bases between. The CDR3 loop is CASSQDSGLAKNIQYF. The CDR3 region has the DNA TGTGCCAGCAGCCAAGATTCCGGTTTAGCCAAAAACATTCAGTACTTC.

V and J are TRBV12-2 and TRBJ1-1; TRBD1 reflects the table's D call only, with no check against the DNA. TRBV12-2 is a pseudogene segment. This CDR3 is 12 amino acids long. The CDR3 sequence is CASRLIAQVAFF. CDR3 sequence (DNA): TGTGCAAGTCGCTTAATCGCACAGGTAGCTTTCTTT.

This clone was recorded a few times. The chain employs TRBV30 and TRBJ1-6; the match to TRBD1 covers 7 bases. The CDR3 totals 16 residues. V dropped 2 bases and J dropped 0; count of bases not matched to a gene: 4. Germline V gene sequence: CDR1 GTSNPN, CDR2 SVGIG (reference sequence). The DNA for the CDR3 is TGTGCCTGGAGTAGGTCAGGGGGCTCCTATAATTCACCCCTCCACTTT. It specifies CAWSRSGGSYNSPLHF.

The rearrangement joins TRBV27 to TRBJ2-7; 7 bases map to TRBD1. Germline V gene data show CDR1 as MNHEY and CDR2 as SMNVEV (reference sequence). V was pared by 6 bases and J by 7 bases, with 12 bases of the junction left unmatched. There are 14 residues in the CDR3. The CDR3 loop reads CASRTDRVLREQYF. The CDR3 DNA follows: TGTGCCAGCAGAACTGACAGGGTTCTCCGGGAGCAGTACTTC.

V gene TRBV29-1 combines with J gene TRBJ1-5; TRBD1 is a possible D gene (6 bases). This CDR3 is built from 11 residues. V lost 4 bases to trimming and J lost 9 bases, with 10 bases between them. In germline, CDR1 is SQVTM, CDR2 ANQGSEA. The CDR3 loop is CSVGGPGPQHF. The CDR3 region has the DNA TGCAGCGTTGGGGGGCCGGGGCCCCAGCATTTT.

The chain uses TRBV27 and TRBJ2-7; the D gene is possibly TRBD1 (6 bases). The V gene's germline CDR1 is MNHEY and CDR2 SMNVEV (reference sequence). The V and J ends lost 1 base and 5 bases respectively, with 12 bases between them. There are 14 residues in the CDR3. CDR3 bases: TGTGCCAGCAGTTTATACAGGGCCGGAGACGAGCAGTACTTC. It is translated as CASSLYRAGDEQYF.

V gene TRBV11-3 combines with J gene TRBJ2-3; D not certain. V lost 5 bases, J lost 4 bases, and 10 bases lay in between. Germline V gives CDR1 SGHNT, CDR2 YENEEA. There are 13 residues in the CDR3. CDR3 in DNA: TGTGCCAGCAGCGTCGACACCGCAGATACGCAGTATTTT. Its translation is CASSVDTADTQYF.

This rearrangement joins TRBV6-4 to TRBJ1-3; D uncertain. The CDR3 length is 14 residues. The germline gives CDR1 MRHNA, CDR2 SNTAGT. Trimming took off 7 bases at V and 0 bases at J, with 10 bases between the two ends. The CDR3 here is CASKKQSSGNTIYF. The CDR3 nucleotides are TGTGCCAGCAAGAAGCAAAGCTCTGGAAACACCATATATTTT.

The genes are TRBV19 and TRBJ1-5; D remains unclear. Germline CDR1 reads LNHDA; CDR2 reads SQIVND (reference sequence). CDR3 length: 16 amino acids. Trimming took 7 bases from V and 4 from J, leaving 20 bases between them. DNA of the CDR3: TGTGCCAGTACCAAGACGTGGGCAGGATCAAATCAGCCCCAGCATTTT. Translated: CASTKTWAGSNQPQHF.

The chain is built from TRBV3-1 (or the pseudogene TRBV3-2) and TRBJ2-7; 10 positions agree with TRBD2. CDR1 is LGHDT and CDR2 is YNNKEL in the germline V gene (reference sequence). CDR3 length: 16 residues. V shed 1 base, J shed 2 bases, and the junction held 5 bases outside the gene matches. CDR3 nucleotides: TGTGCCAGCAGCCAAGTCCCAGCGGGAGGGACCTACGAGCAGTACTTC. Its translation: CASSQVPAGGTYEQYF.

This sequence joins TRBV6-2 or TRBV6-3 and TRBJ2-1; D gene ambiguous. Germline CDR1 MNHEY, CDR2 SVGEGT. Trimming cost V 0 bases and J 10 bases, with 7 bases left between them. CDR3 length: 12 amino acids. CDR3 sequence reads: CASSYSSPEQFF. As DNA, the CDR3 is TGTGCCAGCAGTTACTCGTCTCCGGAGCAGTTCTTC.

The CDR3 DNA sequence: TGTGCCAGCAGCCAACCTGTTGGGGACTACCAAGAGACCCAGTACTTC. It translates to CASSQPVGDYQETQYF. V usage is TRBV3-1 (or the pseudogene TRBV3-2) and J usage is TRBJ2-5; perhaps TRBD2 as D (6 bases). This CDR3 comprises 16 residues. V dropped 2 bases and J dropped 0 bases, with 13 bases sitting between them. Germline V gene lookup returns CDR1 LGHDT and CDR2 YNNKEL (reference sequence).

The rearrangement uses TRBV6-5 and TRBJ1-1; possibly TRBD1 for D (5 bases). The germline gives CDR1 MNHEY, CDR2 SVGAGI. This CDR3 is 14 amino acids long. V gave up 0 bases and J gave up 7 bases, with 12 bases separating them. This chain's CDR3 is CASSYSRQQLEAFF. Here the CDR3 DNA reads TGTGCCAGCAGTTACTCGCGACAGCAACTTGAAGCTTTCTTT.